This T cell receptor (beta chain) derives from a study of cytomegalovirus exposure and HLA in healthy donors (dated by TCRdb to about 2017). As for the study more broadly: An earlier analysis of approximately 640 of the donors reported 250 to 350 Gb of sequence data and around 110 million unique TCR beta sequences from approximately 180 million T cells. All discovery cohort repertoires had been generated on a single sequencing platform. Both class I and class II loci were covered by HLA typing, at four-digit resolution. On average, 235,054 unique TCR beta nucleotide sequences were sequenced per donor among about 400 genotyped donors of the cohort, with 15% to 20% of those sequences being non-productive. Among the roughly 390 genotyped donors, around 81% belonged to the genetic ancestry cluster associated with self-reported Caucasian donors. An earlier analysis of fewer than 750 of the donors used high-throughput TCR beta sequencing to judge whether each TCR beta V gene segment behaved as functional or pseudogenic. To study patterns of TCR occurrence, a later analysis re-analyzed previously published TCR beta repertoires from hundreds of donors and added high-resolution HLA genotyping. Five DR-DQ haplotypes were treated as single units for association and clustering because of strong linkage in the cohort. Typing coverage varied by locus: roughly 620-640 donors for A, B, C, DRB1 and DQB1; roughly 510 for DQA1; about 600 for DPA1; some 470 for DPB1. An early release that covered about 600 HLA-typed donors contained around 300 gigabases of sequencing data and about 93 million unique TCR sequences. Rather than drawing on any new phenotypic data, the later analysis identified candidate immune exposures from TCR beta sequences and the way those sequences occurred across donors. A later genetic analysis used genome-wide SNP genotypes for about 55% of the 666 donors, treating that subset as a discovery cohort. Along with the approximately 700-subject first cohort, a separate validation cohort of over a hundred different subjects was used. High-throughput TCR immunosequencing, statistical association of individual TCRs with disease status, and machine learning were combined to predict cytomegalovirus infection status. The aim of the study was to test whether cataloging public T cell receptors could identify signatures of past pathogen exposure. The study profiled the T cell repertoires of approximately 700 subjects by immunosequencing and related them to cytomegalovirus serostatus. Alongside the repertoire data, information on donor age, sex, ethnicity and CMV serostatus was compiled. The full study reports these points: In both the original and validation cohorts, the classifier was reported to diagnose cytomegalovirus status with high specificity and sensitivity. The cohort was sequenced for TCR beta chains only, and without alpha or paired-chain data the features that could be detected were limited. An association between a missense DCLRE1C variant and V-gene and J-gene trimming of TCR beta chains was found in a later genetic analysis and replicated in an independent cohort. Linkage disequilibrium might explain the correlated functional status among segregating V segments, but an unknown experimental factor could not be ruled out. A further reported finding was that TCR beta sequences accurately predicted the HLA-A and HLA-B alleles for most subjects in the first cohort. Several of the top co-occurrence clusters appeared to be linked to parvovirus B19, influenza, CMV and Epstein-Barr virus, according to a later analysis. An earlier analysis of around 600 of the donors showed that most TCR beta V segments appeared in productive rearrangements either about 87% or about 30% of the time, which broadly matched IMGT annotations. Compared with the approximately 670-donor mean, donors in an Asian-associated ancestry cluster had fewer N-insertions in productive TCRs, according to a later genetic analysis. Because HLA typing was unavailable for some donors at each locus, only the typed subset was used in association tests. Assigning TCR associations to individual alleles was difficult when HLA alleles, especially DR and DQ, strongly co-occurred. In vitro tests confirmed that a few of the cytomegalovirus-associated TCR beta chains recognize cytomegalovirus antigens. A cluster of highly shared sequence variants was judged likely to represent a technical artifact of the sequencing pipeline. In a later analysis, HLA-associated TCR beta chains showed more clonal expansion and lower generation probabilities than non-associated chains that were equally common. Because the 87-base-pair reads could not distinguish some IMGT-functional V segments, including TRBV6-2 and TRBV6-3, those segments were excluded. Most CMV-associated TCR beta chains appeared to be HLA-restricted in a later analysis, and the HLA associations seemed to be driven largely by CMV exposure. The study gave a list of under 200 TCR beta chains associated with cytomegalovirus. Specific HLA alleles were associated with more than 15,000 TCR beta sequences at a false discovery rate of 0.05 in a later analysis. The presence/absence analyses assumed that sequencing depth was roughly uniform across donors, and that assumption may not be true. CMV serostatus was the only immune exposure information available for the cohort. In a later analysis, TCR association rates were found to vary across HLA loci, with the most associated TCRs seen for DRB1 alleles and the fewest for HLA-C alleles. The earlier analysis of almost 600 of the donors excluded some 16 rarely observed V segments, including chromosome 9 orphons, because counts were too low. The authors suggested that the approach could potentially be extended to other disease states and immunological phenotypes. Most TCR sequences were seen in very few donors, while some public TCRs were found in many individuals.

The cohort was made up of under 800 healthy bone marrow donors. At the time of sampling, every cohort member was nominally healthy, though immune exposures that went unrecorded were likely present. The donor was CMV seropositive and was included in the group of 300 or so seropositive cohort members. A peripheral blood sample was collected from each donor, and TCR beta sequencing was performed on peripheral blood mononuclear cells. Genomic DNA was extracted from the blood cell samples with the Qiagen DNeasy Blood Extraction Kit. Libraries were constructed by the immunoSEQ multiplex PCR assay. The multiplex PCR relied on a mix of 60 forward primers for TCR Vbeta segments and 13 reverse primers for TCR Jbeta segments. The CDR3 region of rearranged TCR beta genes was amplified from genomic DNA with a multiplex PCR assay. The Illumina HiSeq System was used to sequence the amplified TCR beta libraries as 87-base-pair reads. The published analysis was carried out like this. In a later analysis, tens of millions of unique TCR beta chains were counted across the roughly 700 repertoires, and around 11 million of these chains were shared by at least two donors. Raw reads were error-corrected and collapsed into unique sequences by a nearest-neighbor algorithm in which closely related sequences were merged to remove PCR and sequencing errors. V, D and J gene segments were assigned by aligning CDR3 sequences to IMGT reference sequences. Each retained sequence needed at least a six-nucleotide match to both a V gene segment and a J gene segment. A rearrangement was called productive if the CDR3 had no stop codons and remained in frame with V and J, and every other rearrangement was called non-productive. CDR3 was defined according to IMGT convention as the region running from the second conserved V-encoded cysteine to the conserved J-encoded phenylalanine. In an earlier analysis of roughly 580 of the donors, sequences lacking an unambiguous match to a single V gene segment were excluded. In an earlier analysis of several hundred of the donors, V segments were called functional above 56.7% productive rearrangements and were called segregating when the between-donor standard deviation exceeded 5%. A statistical classification framework was built to diagnose cytomegalovirus status from the catalog of TCR beta chain sequences. In a later analysis, TCR nucleotide sequences were compared against IMGT/GENE-DB human TR gene sequences so that V and J genes could be assigned. In a later analysis, CDR3 sequences and most-parsimonious VDJ recombination scenarios were assigned using the TCRdist pipeline. In a later analysis, each TCR beta chain was defined by its CDR3 amino acid sequence together with its V-gene family, and reads lacking a unique V-gene family were excluded. In a later analysis, fewer than 600 highly shared, low-generation-probability nucleotide sequences were removed to address suspected cross-contamination and a sequencing artifact. A later analysis calculated a clonal expansion index for each public chain from normalized within-repertoire ranks of inferred template counts. In a later analysis, generation probabilities were computed using a VDJ recombination model fitted to out-of-frame rearrangements, and the results were checked against IGoR. Hypergeometric tests were used in a later analysis to score TCR-TCR, TCR-HLA and TCR-CMV co-occurrence, with a repertoire-size bias correction applied to the TCR pairs. False discovery rates were estimated in a later analysis by permuting HLA or CMV assignments 20 times. In a later analysis, co-occurring TCRs were grouped with DBSCAN, and TCRdist sequence similarity was added when clustering was performed within HLA-allele-positive subsets. Repertoires with fewer than 30,000 or more than 120,000 public chains, plus five repertoires with anomalous nucleotide sharing, were excluded from co-occurrence clustering. The clones in this table, taken by TCRdb from immuneACCESS, are in-frame only. Not every clone is retained; where verified, under half of the shortfall comes from an unresolved V gene, and the cause of the rest is unknown. For V, J and clone size, that table is used; D and trimming come from the DNA. Present in this sample are roughly 150,000 clones, around 82% of which were seen just once. The ten largest make up roughly 5.6% of the sample.

Via the germline V gene, CDR1 is SGHVS and CDR2 FQNEAQ. Between the V and J ends, shortened by 3 bases and 7 bases respectively, the junction contains 10 bases. Inclusive of the bounding cysteine and phenylalanine, the CDR3 is 13 residues long. Only the CDR3 DNA is retained, 39 bases long and in frame from the first base. Worth noting for this clone: It lacks a known antigen. Within one base of it there is no much larger clone, and no base qualities were kept.

The origin of this receptor is a woman aged 40 to 50 in good health and CMV-seropositive. Sample: PBMCs. The V gene is TRBV7-8 and the J gene is TRBJ2-1, with TRBD2 as a weak D call on 6 bases. The CDR3 corresponds to CASSFMEGNEQFF. The nucleotide sequence is TGTGCCAGCAGCTTTATGGAGGGGAATGAGCAGTTCTTC.